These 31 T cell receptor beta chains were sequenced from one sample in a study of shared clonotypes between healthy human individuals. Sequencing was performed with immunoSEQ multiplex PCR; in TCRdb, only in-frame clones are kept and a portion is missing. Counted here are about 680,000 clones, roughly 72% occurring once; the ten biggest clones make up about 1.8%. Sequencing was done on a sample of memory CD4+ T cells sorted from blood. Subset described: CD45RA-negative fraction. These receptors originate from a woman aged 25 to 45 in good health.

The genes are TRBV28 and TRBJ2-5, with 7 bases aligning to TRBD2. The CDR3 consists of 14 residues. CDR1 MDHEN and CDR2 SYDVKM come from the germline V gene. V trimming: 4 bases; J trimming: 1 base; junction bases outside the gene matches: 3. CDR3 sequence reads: CASSSPSGQETQYF. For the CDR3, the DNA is TGTGCCAGCAGTTCGCCTAGCGGCCAAGAGACCCAGTACTTC.

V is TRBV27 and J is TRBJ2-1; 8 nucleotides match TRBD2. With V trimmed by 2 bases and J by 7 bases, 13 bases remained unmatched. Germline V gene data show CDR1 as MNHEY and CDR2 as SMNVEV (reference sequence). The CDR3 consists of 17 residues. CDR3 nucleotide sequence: TGTGCCAGCAGTTTACGGCCGGGAGCGGGAGAGGGGAATGAGCAGTTCTTC. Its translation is CASSLRPGAGEGNEQFF.

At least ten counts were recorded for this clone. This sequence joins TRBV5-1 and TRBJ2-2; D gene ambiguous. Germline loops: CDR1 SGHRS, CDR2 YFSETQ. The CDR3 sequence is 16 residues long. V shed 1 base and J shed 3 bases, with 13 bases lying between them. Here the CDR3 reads CASSLTILSDTGELFF. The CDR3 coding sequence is TGCGCCAGCAGCTTGACGATCTTGTCAGACACCGGGGAGCTGTTTTTT.

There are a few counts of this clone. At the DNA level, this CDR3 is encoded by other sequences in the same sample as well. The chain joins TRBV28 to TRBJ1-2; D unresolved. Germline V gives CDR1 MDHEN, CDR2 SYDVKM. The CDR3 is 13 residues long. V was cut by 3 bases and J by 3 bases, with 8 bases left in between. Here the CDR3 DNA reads TGTGCCAGCAGTTTGGCCCGAGACTATGGCTACACCTTC. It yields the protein CASSLARDYGYTF.

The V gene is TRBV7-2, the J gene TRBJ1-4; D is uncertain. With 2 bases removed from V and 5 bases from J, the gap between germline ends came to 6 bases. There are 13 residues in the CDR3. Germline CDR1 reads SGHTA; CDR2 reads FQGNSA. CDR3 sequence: CASSLKGNEKLFF. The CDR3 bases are TGTGCCAGCAGCTTAAAAGGGAATGAAAAACTGTTTTTT.

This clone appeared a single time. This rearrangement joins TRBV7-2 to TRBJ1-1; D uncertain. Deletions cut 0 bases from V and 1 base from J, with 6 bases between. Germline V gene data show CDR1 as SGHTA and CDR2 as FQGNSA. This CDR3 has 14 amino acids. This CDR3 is CASSLARRNTEAFF. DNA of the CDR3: TGTGCCAGCAGCTTAGCGCGAAGGAACACTGAAGCTTTCTTT. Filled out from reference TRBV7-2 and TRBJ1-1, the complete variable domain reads GAGVSQSPSNKVTEKGKDVELRCDPISGHTALYWYRQSLGQGLEFLIYFQGNSAPDKSGLPSDRFSAERTGGSVSTLTIQRTQQEDSAVYLCASSLARRNTEAFFGQGTRLTVV.

The chain's CDR3 is CASSTASGRMNEQFF. The DNA of the CDR3 is TGTGCCAGCAGCACCGCTAGCGGGAGGATGAATGAGCAGTTCTTC. The chain is built from TRBV28 and TRBJ2-1; 11 nucleotides match TRBD2. V lost 6 bases, J lost 7 bases, and 8 bases stayed unmatched. CDR3 length: 15 amino acids. Per germline, CDR1 MDHEN and CDR2 SYDVKM.

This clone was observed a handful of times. The CDR3 sequence: CASEEGTGGGYTF. The CDR3 nucleotides read TGTGCCAGCGAAGAGGGGACAGGCGGTGGCTACACCTTC. The rearrangement uses TRBV4-2 and TRBJ1-2, with 8 bases that match TRBD1. CDR1 and CDR2 (germline): LGHNA, YNFKEQ. The CDR3 extends over 13 amino acids. The V gene end was trimmed by 8 bases and the J gene end by 7 bases; junction bases not matched to a gene: 9.

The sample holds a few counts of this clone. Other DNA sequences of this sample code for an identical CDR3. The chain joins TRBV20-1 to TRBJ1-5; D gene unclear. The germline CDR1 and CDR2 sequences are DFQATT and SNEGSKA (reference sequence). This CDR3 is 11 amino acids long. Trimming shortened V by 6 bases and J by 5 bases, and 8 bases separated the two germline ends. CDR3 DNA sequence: TGCAGTGCAAGTAGGGATCAGCCCCAGCATTTT. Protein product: CSASRDQPQHF.

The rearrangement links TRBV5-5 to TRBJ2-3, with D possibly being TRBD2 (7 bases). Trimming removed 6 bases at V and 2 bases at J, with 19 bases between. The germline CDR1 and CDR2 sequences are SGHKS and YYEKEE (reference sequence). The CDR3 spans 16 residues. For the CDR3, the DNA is TGTGCCAGCAAGGGGGTAGGGACTACCACCACAGATACGCAGTATTTT. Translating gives CASKGVGTTTTDTQYF.

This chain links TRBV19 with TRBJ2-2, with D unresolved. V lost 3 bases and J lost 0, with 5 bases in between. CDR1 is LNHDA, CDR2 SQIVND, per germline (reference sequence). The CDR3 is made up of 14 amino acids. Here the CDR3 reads CASSIQTNTGELFF. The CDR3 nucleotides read TGTGCCAGTAGTATCCAGACGAACACCGGGGAGCTGTTTTTT.

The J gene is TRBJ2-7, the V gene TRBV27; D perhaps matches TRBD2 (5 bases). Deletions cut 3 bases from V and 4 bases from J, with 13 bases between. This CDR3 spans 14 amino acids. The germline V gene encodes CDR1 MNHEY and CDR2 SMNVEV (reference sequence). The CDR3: CASSFAPREYEQYF. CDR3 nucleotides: TGTGCCAGCAGTTTTGCGCCAAGGGAGTACGAGCAGTACTTC.

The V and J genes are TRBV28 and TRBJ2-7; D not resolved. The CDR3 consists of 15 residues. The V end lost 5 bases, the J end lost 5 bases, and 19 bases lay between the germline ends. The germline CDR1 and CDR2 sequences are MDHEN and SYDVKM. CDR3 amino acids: CASSPPEVALDEQYF. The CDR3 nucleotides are TGTGCCAGCAGTCCCCCCGAGGTAGCTCTCGACGAGCAGTACTTC.

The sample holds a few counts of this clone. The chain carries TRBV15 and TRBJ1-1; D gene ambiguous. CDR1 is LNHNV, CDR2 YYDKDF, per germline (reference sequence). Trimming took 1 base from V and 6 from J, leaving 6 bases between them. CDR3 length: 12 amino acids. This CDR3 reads CATSRVAAEAFF. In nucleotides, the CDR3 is TGTGCCACCAGCAGAGTGGCAGCTGAAGCTTTCTTT.

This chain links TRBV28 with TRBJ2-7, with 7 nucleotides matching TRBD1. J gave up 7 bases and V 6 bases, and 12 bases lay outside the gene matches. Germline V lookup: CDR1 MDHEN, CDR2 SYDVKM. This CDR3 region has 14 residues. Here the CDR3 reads CASRAGTVPWEQYF. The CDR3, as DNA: TGTGCCAGCAGGGCCGGGACAGTCCCTTGGGAGCAGTACTTC.

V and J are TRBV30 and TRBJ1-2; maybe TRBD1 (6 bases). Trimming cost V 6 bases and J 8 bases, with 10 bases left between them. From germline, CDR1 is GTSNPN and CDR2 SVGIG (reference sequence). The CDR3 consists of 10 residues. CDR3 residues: CACRGHGYTF. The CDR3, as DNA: TGTGCCTGCAGGGGCCACGGCTACACCTTC.

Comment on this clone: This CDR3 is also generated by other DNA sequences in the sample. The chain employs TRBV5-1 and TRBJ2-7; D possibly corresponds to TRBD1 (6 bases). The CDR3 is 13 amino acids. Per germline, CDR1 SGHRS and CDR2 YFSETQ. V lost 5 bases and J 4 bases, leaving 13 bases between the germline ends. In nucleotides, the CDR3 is TGCGCCAGCAGTACCGGGACAACGTACGAGCAGTACTTC. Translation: CASSTGTTYEQYF.

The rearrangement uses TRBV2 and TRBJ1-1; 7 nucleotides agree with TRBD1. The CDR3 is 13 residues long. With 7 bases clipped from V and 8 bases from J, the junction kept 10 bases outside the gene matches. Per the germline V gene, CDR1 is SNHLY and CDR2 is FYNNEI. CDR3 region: CASNKLGQNEAFF. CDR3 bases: TGTGCCAGCAATAAGTTGGGACAGAACGAAGCTTTCTTT.

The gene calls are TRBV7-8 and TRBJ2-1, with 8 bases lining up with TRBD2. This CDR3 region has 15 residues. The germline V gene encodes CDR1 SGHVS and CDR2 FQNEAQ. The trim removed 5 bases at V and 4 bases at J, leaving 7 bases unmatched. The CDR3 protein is CASSPTAGGYNEQFF. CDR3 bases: TGTGCCAGCAGCCCTACGGCGGGGGGATACAATGAGCAGTTCTTC. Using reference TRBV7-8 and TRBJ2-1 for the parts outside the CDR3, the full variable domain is GAGVSQSPRYKVAKRGQDVALRCDPISGHVSLFWYQQALGQGPEFLTYFQNEAQLDKSGLPSDRFFAERPEGSVSTLKIQRTQQEDSAVYLCASSPTAGGYNEQFFGPGTRLTVL.

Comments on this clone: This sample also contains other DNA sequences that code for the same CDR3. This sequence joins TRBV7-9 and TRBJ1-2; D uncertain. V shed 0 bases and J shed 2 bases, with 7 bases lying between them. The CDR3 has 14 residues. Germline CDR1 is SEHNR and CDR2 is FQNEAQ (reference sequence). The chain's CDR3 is CASSLATENYGYTF. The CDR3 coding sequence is TGTGCCAGCAGCTTAGCAACCGAAAACTATGGCTACACCTTC. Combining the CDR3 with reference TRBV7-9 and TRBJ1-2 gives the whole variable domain DTGVSQNPRHKITKRGQNVTFRCDPISEHNRLYWYRQTLGQGPEFLTYFQNEAQLEKSRLLSDRFSAERPKGSFSTLEIQRTEQGDSAMYLCASSLATENYGYTFGSGTRLTVV.

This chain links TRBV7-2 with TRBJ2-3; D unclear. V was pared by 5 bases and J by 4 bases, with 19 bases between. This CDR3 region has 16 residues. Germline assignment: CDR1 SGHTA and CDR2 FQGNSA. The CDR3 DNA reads TGTGCCAGCAGCCTTAAGGGTCAGCCTAGATCAGATACGCAGTATTTT. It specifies CASSLKGQPRSDTQYF.

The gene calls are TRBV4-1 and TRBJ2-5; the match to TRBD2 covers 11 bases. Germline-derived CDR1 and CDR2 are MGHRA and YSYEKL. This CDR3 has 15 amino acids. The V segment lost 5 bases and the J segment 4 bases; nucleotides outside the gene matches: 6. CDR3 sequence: CASSFRLAGRETQYF. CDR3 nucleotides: TGCGCCAGCAGCTTCCGACTAGCGGGAAGAGAGACCCAGTACTTC.

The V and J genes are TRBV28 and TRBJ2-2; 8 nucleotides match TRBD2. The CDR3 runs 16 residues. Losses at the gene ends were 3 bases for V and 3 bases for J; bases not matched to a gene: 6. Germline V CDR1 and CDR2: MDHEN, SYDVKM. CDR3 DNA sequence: TGTGCCAGCAGTTTGTCCGGACTAGCCTACACCGGGGAGCTGTTTTTT. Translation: CASSLSGLAYTGELFF.

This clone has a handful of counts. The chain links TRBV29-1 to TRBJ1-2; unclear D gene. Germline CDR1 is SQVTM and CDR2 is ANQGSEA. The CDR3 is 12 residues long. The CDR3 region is CCGGQTSYGYTF. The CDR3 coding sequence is TGCTGCGGTGGGCAGACCTCCTATGGCTACACCTTC.

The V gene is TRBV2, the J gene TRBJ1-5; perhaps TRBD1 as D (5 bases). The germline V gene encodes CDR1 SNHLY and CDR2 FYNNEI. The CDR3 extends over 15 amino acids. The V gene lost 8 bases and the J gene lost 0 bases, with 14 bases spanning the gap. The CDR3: CASLRGAGSNQPQHF. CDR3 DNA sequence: TGTGCCAGCCTCCGAGGGGCGGGTAGCAATCAGCCCCAGCATTTT.

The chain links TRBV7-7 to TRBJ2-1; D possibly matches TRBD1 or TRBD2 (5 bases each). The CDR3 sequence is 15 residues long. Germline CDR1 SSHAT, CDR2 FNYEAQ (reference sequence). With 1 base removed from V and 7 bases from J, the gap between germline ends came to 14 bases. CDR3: CASSLDGGAWNEQFF. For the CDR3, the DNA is TGTGCCAGCAGCTTAGATGGGGGAGCTTGGAATGAGCAGTTCTTC. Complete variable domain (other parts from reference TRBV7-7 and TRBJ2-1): GAGVSQSPRYKVTKRGQDVTLRCDPISSHATLYWYQQALGQGPEFLTYFNYEAQPDKSGLPSDRFSAERPEGSISTLTIQRTEQRDSAMYRCASSLDGGAWNEQFFGPGTRLTVL.

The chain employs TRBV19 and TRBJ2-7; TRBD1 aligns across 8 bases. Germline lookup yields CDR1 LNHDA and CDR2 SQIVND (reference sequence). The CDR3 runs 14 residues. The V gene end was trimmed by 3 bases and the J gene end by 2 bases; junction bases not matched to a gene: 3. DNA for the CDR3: TGTGCCAGTAGTATCCAGGGGGCCACCTACGAGCAGTACTTC. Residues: CASSIQGATYEQYF.

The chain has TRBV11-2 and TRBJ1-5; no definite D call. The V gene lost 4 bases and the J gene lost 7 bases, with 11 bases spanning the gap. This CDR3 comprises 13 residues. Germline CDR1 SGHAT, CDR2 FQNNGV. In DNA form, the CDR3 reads TGTGCCAGCAGCTCGCGACCGGACCAGCCCCAGCATTTT. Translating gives CASSSRPDQPQHF. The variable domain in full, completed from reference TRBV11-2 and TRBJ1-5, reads EAGVAQSPRYKIIEKRQSVAFWCNPISGHATLYWYQQILGQGPKLLIQFQNNGVVDDSQLPKDRFSAERLKGVDSTLKIQPAKLEDSAVYLCASSSRPDQPQHFGDGTRLSIL.

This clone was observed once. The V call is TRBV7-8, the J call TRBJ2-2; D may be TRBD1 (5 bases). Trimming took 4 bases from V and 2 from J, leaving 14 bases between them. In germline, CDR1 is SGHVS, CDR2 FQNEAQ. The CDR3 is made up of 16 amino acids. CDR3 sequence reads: CASSSDSRLNTGELFF. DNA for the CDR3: TGTGCCAGCAGCTCCGACAGTAGGCTAAACACCGGGGAGCTGTTTTTT.

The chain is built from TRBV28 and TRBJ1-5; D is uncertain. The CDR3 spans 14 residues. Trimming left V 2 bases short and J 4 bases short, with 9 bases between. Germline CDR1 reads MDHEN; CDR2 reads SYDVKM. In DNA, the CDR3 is TGTGCCAGCAGTTTAGGGCAGGCTAATCAGCCCCAGCATTTT. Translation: CASSLGQANQPQHF.

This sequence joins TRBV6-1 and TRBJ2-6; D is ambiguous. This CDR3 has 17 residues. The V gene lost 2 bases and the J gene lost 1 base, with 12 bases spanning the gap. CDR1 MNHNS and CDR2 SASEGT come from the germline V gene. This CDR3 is CASSESVQQSGANVLTF. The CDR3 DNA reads TGTGCCAGCAGTGAATCTGTGCAACAGTCTGGGGCCAACGTCCTGACTTTC.